This is a list of T cell receptor beta chains from one sample in a study of shared clonotypes between healthy human individuals. TCRdb's table, derived via immunoSEQ multiplex PCR, lists solely in-frame clones and lacks some. The sample includes millions of clones, 85% to 95% of them seen just once. Sequencing used naive CD4+ T cells sorted from blood. Every receptor here comes from a man younger than 35 in good health. CDR3s include the opening cysteine and the closing phenylalanine or tryptophan. The D gene is left open where the match is weak. The size field is filled for only some rows; it gives once, few, many or a size class.

j_call v_call d_call clone_size cdr3_aa cdr3_nt
TRBJ2-7 TRBV30 . . CASGTNYEQYF TGTGCCTCCGGGACCAACTACGAGCAGTACTTC
TRBJ1-2 TRBV28 . few CASSLSSYGYTF TGTGCCAGCAGTTTATCCAGTTATGGCTACACCTTC
TRBJ2-2 TRBV28 . . CASSDQGRATGELFF TGTGCCAGCAGCGATCAGGGTCGGGCCACCGGGGAGCTGTTTTTT
TRBJ2-1 TRBV18 . . CASSPYQAAGNEQFF TGTGCCAGCTCACCTTACCAGGCCGCCGGGAATGAGCAGTTCTTC
TRBJ2-3 TRBV10-3 . . CAISESGQASTDTQYF TGTGCCATCAGTGAGTCTGGGCAGGCTAGCACAGATACGCAGTATTTT
TRBJ1-1 TRBV30 . . CAWRGLTWDTEAFF TGTGCCTGGAGAGGGCTCACCTGGGACACTGAAGCTTTCTTT
TRBJ1-1 TRBV7-9 . . CASSLGPSEAFF TGTGCCAGCAGCCTTGGACCCTCTGAAGCTTTCTTT
TRBJ1-2 TRBV5-1 . . CASSPLTNTGYTF TGCGCCAGCAGCCCGCTGACCAACACCGGCTACACCTTC
TRBJ1-2 TRBV18 . . CASSPSEDNYGYTF TGTGCCAGCTCACCAAGCGAGGATAACTATGGCTACACCTTC
TRBJ1-2 TRBV7-9 . . CASRSSSNPRNGYTF TGTGCCAGCAGGTCGAGCTCTAACCCCCGGAATGGCTACACCTTC
TRBJ2-7 TRBV5-4 TRBD2 . CASSSRTSGDIEQYF TGTGCCAGCAGCTCGCGGACTAGCGGGGACATCGAGCAGTACTTC
TRBJ2-5 TRBV5-1 . . CASSPADGGVYQETQYF TGCGCCAGCAGCCCTGCTGATGGCGGGGTATACCAAGAGACCCAGTACTTC
TRBJ2-3 TRBV9 . . CASSGISQIHTDTQYF TGTGCCAGCAGCGGCATATCTCAGATTCACACAGATACGCAGTATTTT
TRBJ1-2 TRBV27 TRBD1 . CASSFVDRVGYGYTF TGTGCCAGCAGTTTCGTAGACAGGGTAGGCTATGGCTACACCTTC
TRBJ2-5 TRBV9 . once CASSVVPGRQETQYF TGTGCCAGCAGCGTAGTACCCGGCAGGCAAGAGACCCAGTACTTC
TRBJ2-1 TRBV5-1 TRBD1 . CASSQTGDYNEQFF TGCGCCAGCAGCCAGACAGGGGACTACAATGAGCAGTTCTTC
TRBJ2-7 TRBV5-1 . . CASSLAGGPYEQYF TGCGCCAGCAGCTTGGCTGGGGGACCCTACGAGCAGTACTTC
TRBJ2-2 TRBV6-5 . . CASSYSAGELFF TGTGCCAGCAGTTACTCGGCCGGGGAGCTGTTTTTT
TRBJ2-3 TRBV5-1 TRBD1 . CASSWGTGETDTQYF TGCGCCAGCAGCTGGGGGACAGGAGAGACAGATACGCAGTATTTT
TRBJ2-7 TRBV2 . . CASSDTLFRSYEQYF TGTGCCAGCAGTGACACCCTATTCAGGTCCTACGAGCAGTACTTC
TRBJ2-1 TRBV5-1 . few CASRSYNEQFF TGCGCCAGCAGGTCGTACAATGAGCAGTTCTTC
TRBJ1-1 TRBV11-2 . . CASSLVTGINTEAFF TGTGCCAGCAGCTTAGTTACAGGGATAAACACTGAAGCTTTCTTT
TRBJ2-7 TRBV10-3 . once CAISGVAAYEQYF TGTGCCATCAGTGGAGTAGCGGCCTACGAGCAGTACTTC
TRBJ1-4 TRBV30 . . CACGREWDEKLFF TGTGCCTGCGGAAGGGAATGGGATGAAAAACTGTTTTTT
TRBJ1-2 TRBV28 . . CASSPRDGYTF TGTGCCAGCAGTCCCCGCGATGGCTACACCTTC
TRBJ2-7 TRBV11-3 TRBD2 . CASSSGGSSGYSYEQYF TGTGCCAGCAGCTCTGGGGGTTCTAGCGGTTATTCCTACGAGCAGTACTTC
TRBJ1-1 TRBV28 . . CASSLLSPPNTEAFF TGTGCCAGCAGTTTATTATCACCCCCGAACACTGAAGCTTTCTTT
TRBJ2-5 TRBV2 . . CASSEASWIQETQYF TGTGCCAGCAGTGAGGCTAGCTGGATCCAAGAGACCCAGTACTTC
TRBJ1-2 TRBV13 . . CASSARGSGGGERGYTF TGTGCCAGCAGCGCCCGGGGATCAGGTGGCGGCGAGCGGGGCTACACCTTC
TRBJ1-4 TRBV27 . . CASSSPGSSTNEKLFF TGTGCCAGCAGTTCCCCCGGGAGCTCAACTAATGAAAAACTGTTTTTT
TRBJ1-2 TRBV27 . . CASSLSSWGVGYGYTF TGTGCCAGCAGTTTATCGTCGTGGGGGGTGGGCTATGGCTACACCTTC
TRBJ2-7 TRBV6-5 . once CASSYQAGLSYEQYF TGTGCCAGCAGTTACCAGGCAGGGTTATCCTACGAGCAGTACTTC
TRBJ2-1 TRBV5-1 TRBD2 . CASSLVGLAGGRNEQFF TGCGCCAGCAGCTTGGTCGGACTAGCGGGAGGGAGGAATGAGCAGTTCTTC
TRBJ2-7 TRBV11-2 TRBD1 . CASSDIGFGTGTYEQYF TGTGCCAGCAGCGATATTGGCTTCGGGACAGGGACCTACGAGCAGTACTTC
TRBJ2-5 TRBV2 TRBD1 . CASIPDRGRAETQYF TGTGCCAGCATCCCGGACAGGGGGCGCGCAGAGACCCAGTACTTC
TRBJ2-7 TRBV30 TRBD2 once CASSSLGLAGGEQYF TGTGCCAGCAGTTCCCTGGGACTAGCGGGAGGGGAGCAGTACTTC
TRBJ1-4 TRBV4-2 TRBD1 . CASSDGGQKNEKLSF TGTGCCAGCAGCGACGGGGGACAGAAGAATGAAAAACTGTCTTTT
TRBJ2-7 TRBV5-1 . . CASSSAPRGSYEQYF TGCGCCAGCAGTTCCGCCCCGAGGGGCTCCTACGAGCAGTACTTC
TRBJ2-2 TRBV6-5 TRBD1 once CASTTTDRLNRELFF TGTGCCAGCACCACGACGGACAGGCTCAACCGGGAGCTGTTTTTT
TRBJ2-7 TRBV23-1 TRBD1 . CASSQSGDRVYEQYF TGCGCCAGCAGTCAATCCGGGGACAGGGTCTACGAGCAGTACTTC
TRBJ2-7 TRBV11-2 . . CASSLDGEQYF TGTGCCAGCAGCTTAGATGGAGAGCAGTACTTC
TRBJ2-5 TRBV11-3 . once CASSLEAGKGETQYF TGTGCCAGCAGCTTAGAGGCAGGGAAGGGAGAGACCCAGTACTTC
TRBJ2-7 TRBV19 TRBD1 . CASSMGQPGSYEQYF TGTGCCAGTAGTATGGGACAGCCAGGCTCCTACGAGCAGTACTTC
TRBJ1-6 TRBV7-9 TRBD1 . CASSPWTGGGSPLHF TGTGCCAGCAGCCCCTGGACAGGGGGTGGTTCACCCCTCCACTTT
TRBJ2-3 TRBV30 . . CAWSYRSAARTDTQYF TGTGCCTGGAGTTACAGGTCAGCGGCGCGCACAGATACGCAGTATTTT
TRBJ2-1 TRBV19 TRBD2 . CASSIDLAGGEREQFF TGTGCCAGTAGTATAGATCTGGCGGGGGGTGAAAGAGAGCAGTTCTTC
TRBJ1-5 TRBV5-8 . . CASSSTGVSNQPQHF TGTGCCAGCAGCTCGACAGGAGTTAGCAATCAGCCCCAGCATTTT
TRBJ2-2 TRBV7-3 . . CASSSNRGGAGELFF TGTGCCAGCAGCTCGAACAGGGGAGGCGCCGGGGAGCTGTTTTTT
TRBJ1-4 TRBV7-9 . . CASSLARGLEEKLFF TGTGCCAGCAGCTTAGCGCGGGGGCTCGAGGAAAAACTGTTTTTT
TRBJ2-3 TRBV6-1 . . CASLRRGPDTQYF TGTGCCAGCTTACGACGGGGGCCCGATACGCAGTATTTT
TRBJ2-7 TRBV6-5 TRBD1 . CASSYGQGANEQYF TGTGCCAGCAGTTACGGACAGGGTGCTAACGAGCAGTACTTC
TRBJ2-2 TRBV4-2 TRBD1 . CASSHAGTGGTGELFF TGTGCCAGCAGCCACGCCGGGACAGGGGGCACCGGGGAGCTGTTTTTT
TRBJ2-4 TRBV10-3 . . CAISDLGGNIQYF TGTGCCATCAGTGATTTAGGCGGAAACATTCAGTACTTC